The 22 T cell receptor beta chains presented below share a single source sample, sequenced in a study of PD-L1 blockade in urothelial cancer. Documented time point: pretreatment peripheral blood. The protocol was immunoSEQ multiplex PCR, while the TCRdb copy is restricted to in-frame clones and leaves out a portion. The table has roughly 63,000 clones, 81% seen once. Sequences were derived from PBMCs, sampled around atezolizumab (anti-PD-L1) treatment. These receptors originate from a man in his 70s with urothelial cancer.

V and J are TRBV5-1 and TRBJ1-6, with D uncertain. Germline loops: CDR1 SGHRS, CDR2 YFSETQ. The CDR3 is made up of 16 amino acids. V dropped 0 bases and J dropped 2 bases, with 9 bases sitting between them. CDR3 loop: CASSLASGTYNSPLHF. CDR3 DNA: TGCGCCAGCAGCTTGGCCTCCGGGACCTATAATTCACCCCTCCACTTT. The full variable domain, in which reference TRBV5-1 and TRBJ1-6 provide the parts outside the CDR3, is KAGVTQTPRYLIKTRGQQVTLSCSPISGHRSVSWYQQTPGQGLQFLFEYFSETQRNKGNFPGRFSGRQFSNSRSEMNVSTLELGDSALYLCASSLASGTYNSPLHFGNGTRLTVT.

The chain combines TRBV2 with TRBJ2-7, with 7 bases fitting TRBD2. V shed 7 bases, J shed 1 base, and the junction held 4 bases outside the gene matches. The CDR3 has 13 amino acids. The germline V gene encodes CDR1 SNHLY and CDR2 FYNNEI. CDR3 sequence (DNA): TGTGCCAGCACGCGGGAGAATTCCTACGAGCAGTACTTC. Translating gives CASTRENSYEQYF.

This clone has just one count. The gene calls are TRBV5-8 and TRBJ1-2, with D hard to call. The CDR3 covers 14 residues. Germline CDR1 and CDR2: SGHTS and YDEGEE. The V end was cut by 0 bases, the J end by 6 bases, with 12 bases between. CDR3 residues: CASSLVPESHGYTF. CDR3 sequence (DNA): TGTGCCAGCAGCTTGGTCCCCGAGTCGCATGGCTACACCTTC.

The chain is built from TRBV29-1 and TRBJ2-3; 8 nucleotides agree with TRBD2. Germline lookup yields CDR1 SQVTM and CDR2 ANQGSEA. The CDR3 totals 14 residues. J gave up 3 bases and V 7 bases, and 9 bases lay outside the gene matches. The CDR3 here is CSGTGTRGTDTQYF. CDR3 DNA sequence: TGCAGCGGTACCGGGACTAGAGGTACAGATACGCAGTATTTT.

As to this clone: The junction shows a germline mismatch at one end, possibly a read error. The chain combines TRBV7-2 with TRBJ2-7; unclear D gene. CDR1 SGHTA and CDR2 FQGNSA come from the germline V gene. The CDR3 is 18 amino acids. This chain's CDR3 is CANSFTTLDAVNSYEQYF. The CDR3 DNA is TGTGCCAACAGCTTCACGACCCTAGACGCCGTGAACTCCTACGAGCAGTACTTC. The whole variable domain, remainder taken from reference TRBV7-2 and TRBJ2-7, is GAGVSQSPSNKVTEKGKDVELRCDPISGHTALYWYRQSLGQGLEFLIYFQGNSAPDKSGLPSDRFSAERTGGSVSTLTIQRTQQEDSAVYLCANSFTTLDAVNSYEQYFGPGTRLTVT.

V usage is TRBV19 and J usage is TRBJ1-5; TRBD1 aligns across 7 bases. With 4 bases clipped from V and 8 bases from J, the junction kept 14 bases outside the gene matches. The length of the CDR3 is 16 residues. Looked up from germline, CDR1 is LNHDA and CDR2 is SQIVND (reference sequence). The CDR3 DNA reads as TGTGCCAGTAGTACGACAGGGCGTGGGTCAATGGAGCCCCAGCATTTT. Protein sequence: CASSTTGRGSMEPQHF. The full variable domain, rest sourced from reference TRBV19 and TRBJ1-5, is DGGITQSPKYLFRKEGQNVTLSCEQNLNHDAMYWYRQDPGQGLRLIYYSQIVNDFQKGDIAEGYSVSREKKESFPLTVTSAQKNPTAFYLCASSTTGRGSMEPQHFGDGTRLSIL.

This clone was seen more than once but under ten times. V usage is TRBV19 and J usage is TRBJ2-1; 7 nucleotides match TRBD1. Per germline, CDR1 LNHDA and CDR2 SQIVND (reference sequence). The V segment lost 6 bases and the J segment 3 bases; nucleotides outside the gene matches: 11. This CDR3 has 16 residues. The CDR3 coding sequence is TGTGCCAGTAGCCACCACCGGACAGGTGGCTACAATGAGCAGTTCTTC. This codes for CASSHHRTGGYNEQFF.

J is TRBJ1-4 and V is TRBV9; 10 nucleotides align to TRBD1. The junction had 7 bases not matched to a gene; V was cut back by 3 bases and J by 8 bases. Germline lookup yields CDR1 SGDLS and CDR2 YYNGEE. The CDR3 loop spans 15 amino acids. CDR3: CASSDTGTGVEKLFF. CDR3 sequence (DNA): TGTGCCAGCAGCGACACCGGGACAGGGGTGGAAAAACTGTTTTTT. Full variable domain (missing parts from reference TRBV9 and TRBJ1-4): DSGVTQTPKHLITATGQRVTLRCSPRSGDLSVYWYQQSLDQGLQFLIQYYNGEERAKGNILERFSAQQFPDLHSELNLSSLELGDSALYFCASSDTGTGVEKLFFGSGTQLSVL.

This clone was recorded once. CDR3 sequence reads: CASSQEGASGNTIYF. DNA of the CDR3: TGCGCCAGCAGCCAAGAGGGGGCCTCTGGAAACACCATATATTTT. The chain uses TRBV4-1 and TRBJ1-3, with D perhaps matching TRBD1 (6 bases). V lost 0 bases and J 0 bases, leaving 6 bases between the germline ends. The CDR3 consists of 15 residues. Per the germline V gene, CDR1 is MGHRA and CDR2 is YSYEKL.

This rearrangement joins TRBV7-3 to TRBJ2-1, with D possibly matching TRBD2 (5 bases). The CDR3 contains 13 residues. The germline V gene encodes CDR1 SGHTA and CDR2 FQGTGA. V gave up 5 bases and J gave up 10 bases, with 15 bases separating them. The CDR3 DNA follows: TGTGCCAGCAGCCCCGCGGGTTCCTTCGAGCAGTTCTTC. It specifies CASSPAGSFEQFF. The whole variable domain, filled in from reference TRBV7-3 and TRBJ2-1, reads GAGVSQTPSNKVTEKGKYVELRCDPISGHTALYWYRQSLGQGPEFLIYFQGTGAADDSGLPNDRFFAVRPEGSVSTLKIQRTERGDSAVYLCASSPAGSFEQFFGPGTRLTVL.

The table lists this clone with a count of one. The chain recombines TRBV19 with TRBJ2-3; TRBD2 matches 15 bases. Germline V gene lookup returns CDR1 LNHDA and CDR2 SQIVND (reference sequence). This CDR3 is 18 amino acids long. V was pared by 5 bases and J by 7 bases, with 13 bases of the junction left unmatched. CDR3 in amino acids: CASSLRTSGRAFTNTQYF. CDR3 nucleotides: TGTGCCAGTAGTCTCCGGACTAGCGGGAGGGCCTTTACGAATACGCAGTATTTT. Together with reference TRBV19 and TRBJ2-3, the CDR3 gives the full variable domain: DGGITQSPKYLFRKEGQNVTLSCEQNLNHDAMYWYRQDPGQGLRLIYYSQIVNDFQKGDIAEGYSVSREKKESFPLTVTSAQKNPTAFYLCASSLRTSGRAFTNTQYFGPGTRLTVL.

This rearrangement joins TRBV6-1 to TRBJ2-7; perhaps TRBD1 as D (6 bases). CDR1 and CDR2 from the germline V gene are MNHNS and SASEGT. V gave up 6 bases and J gave up 2 bases, with 14 bases separating them. The length of the CDR3 is 14 residues. The DNA of the CDR3 is TGTGCCAGCAGCGGACACAGGGCCCCCTACGAGCAGTACTTC. It yields the protein CASSGHRAPYEQYF.

The genes are TRBV4-1 and TRBJ2-3, with D possibly TRBD2 on 6 matching bases. CDR3 length: 14 residues. V was cut by 4 bases and J by 4 bases, with 12 bases left in between. Germline lookup yields CDR1 MGHRA and CDR2 YSYEKL. In DNA form, the CDR3 reads TGCGCCAGCAGCCGAGCCGGGGAGGCAGATACGCAGTATTTT. Amino acids: CASSRAGEADTQYF.

This rearrangement joins TRBV7-9 to TRBJ2-3; 8 positions match TRBD1. CDR3 length: 15 amino acids. Germline values: CDR1 SEHNR, CDR2 FQNEAQ (reference sequence). Trimming cost V 2 bases and J 3 bases; bases outside gene matches: 4. CDR3 bases: TGTGCCAGCAGCTTATCGGGACAGGCTACAGATACGCAGTATTTT. Its protein is CASSLSGQATDTQYF.

This clone was detected only a few times. This chain uses TRBV6-1 with TRBJ2-3; D might be TRBD1 (6 bases). The ends were cut back, 6 bases at V and 3 bases at J, with 13 bases in the middle. The CDR3 is made up of 14 amino acids. Per germline, CDR1 MNHNS and CDR2 SASEGT. This CDR3 reads CASREQGLTDTQYF. As DNA, the CDR3 is TGTGCCAGCAGGGAACAGGGATTGACAGATACGCAGTATTTT.

This sequence joins TRBV7-6 and TRBJ2-1; 10 bases map to TRBD2. Germline V gene lookup returns CDR1 SGHVS and CDR2 FNYEAQ. Trimming at V came to 1 base and at J to 0 bases, leaving 3 bases not matched to a gene. This CDR3 comprises 17 residues. The CDR3 sequence is CASSLEGTSASYNEQFF. CDR3 DNA sequence: TGTGCCAGCAGCTTAGAAGGGACTAGCGCCTCCTACAATGAGCAGTTCTTC.

The chain carries TRBV18 and TRBJ2-1; D is ambiguous. Trimming stripped 3 bases from V and 13 bases from J, with 10 bases between. Looked up from germline, CDR1 is KGHSH and CDR2 is LQKENI. The length of the CDR3 is 11 residues. The CDR3 DNA follows: TGTGCCAGCTCACCCGGTACCGAACAGTTCTTC. Protein: CASSPGTEQFF. Drawing the rest from reference TRBV18 and TRBJ2-1, the complete variable domain is NAGVMQNPRHLVRRRGQEARLRCSPMKGHSHVYWYRQLPEEGLKFMVYLQKENIIDESGMPKERFSAEFPKEGPSILRIQQVVRGDSAAYFCASSPGTEQFFGPGTRLTVL.

This clone was counted a few times. The V call is TRBV4-3, the J call TRBJ2-7, with D possibly TRBD2 on 6 matching bases. The length of the CDR3 is 14 residues. V lost 1 base to trimming and J lost 1 base, with 8 bases between them. Germline CDR1 reads LGHNA; CDR2 reads YSLEER. The CDR3: CASSQVGGSYEQYF. The CDR3 DNA reads as TGCGCCAGCAGCCAAGTCGGGGGTTCCTACGAGCAGTACTTC.

The CDR3 region is CASSLERVEQFF. The CDR3 coding sequence is TGTGCCAGCAGCTTGGAGCGGGTTGAGCAGTTCTTC. The chain links TRBV7-9 to TRBJ2-1; the D gene is possibly TRBD2 (6 bases). Per germline, CDR1 SEHNR and CDR2 FQNEAQ (reference sequence). Trimming shortened V by 3 bases and J by 9 bases, and 9 bases separated the two germline ends. This CDR3 has 12 residues.

The sample holds one count of this clone. CDR3 bases: TGTGCCAGCAGCGTGGATCCCGGGACAGGGGCTCTCTCTGGAAACACCATATATTTT. Its translation is CASSVDPGTGALSGNTIYF. The chain joins TRBV9 to TRBJ1-3; 10 bases are shared with TRBD1. With 2 bases clipped from V and 0 bases from J, the junction kept 11 bases outside the gene matches. The CDR3 covers 19 residues. CDR1 and CDR2 (germline): SGDLS, YYNGEE.

The CDR3 spells CASSLSGRGTYNEQFF. In DNA, the CDR3 is TGTGCCAGCAGTTTATCGGGGCGGGGGACCTACAATGAGCAGTTCTTC. The chain combines TRBV27 with TRBJ2-1; 7 bases are shared with TRBD2. The CDR3 runs 16 residues. V lost 0 bases to trimming and J lost 2 bases; unmatched junction nucleotides: 4. Germline-derived CDR1 and CDR2 are MNHEY and SMNVEV (reference sequence).

The J gene is TRBJ1-5, the V gene TRBV6-5; no clear D gene. There are 13 residues in the CDR3. Germline assignment: CDR1 MNHEY and CDR2 SVGAGI. V dropped 5 bases and J dropped 7 bases, with 12 bases sitting between them. The CDR3 here is CASSPPPGQPQHF. CDR3 DNA sequence: TGTGCCAGCAGTCCCCCCCCCGGGCAGCCCCAGCATTTT.